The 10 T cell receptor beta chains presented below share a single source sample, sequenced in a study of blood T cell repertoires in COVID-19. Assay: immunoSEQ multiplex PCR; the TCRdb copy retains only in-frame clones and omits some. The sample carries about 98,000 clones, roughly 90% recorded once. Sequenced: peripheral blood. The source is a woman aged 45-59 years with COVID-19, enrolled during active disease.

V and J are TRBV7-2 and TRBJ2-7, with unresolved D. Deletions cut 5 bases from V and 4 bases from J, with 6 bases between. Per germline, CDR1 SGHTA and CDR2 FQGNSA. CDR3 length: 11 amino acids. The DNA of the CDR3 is TGTGCCAGCAGCATCGCGTACGAGCAGTACTTC. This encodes CASSIAYEQYF.

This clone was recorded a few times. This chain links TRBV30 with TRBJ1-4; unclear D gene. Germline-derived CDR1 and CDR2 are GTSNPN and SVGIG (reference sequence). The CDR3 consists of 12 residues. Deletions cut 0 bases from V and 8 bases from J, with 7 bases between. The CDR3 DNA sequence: TGTGCCTGGAGTGTACATTTGGAAAAACTGTTTTTT. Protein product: CAWSVHLEKLFF. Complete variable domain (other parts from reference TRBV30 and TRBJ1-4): SQTIHQWPATLVQPVGSPLSLECTVEGTSNPNLYWYRQAAGRGLQLLFYSVGIGQISSEVPQNLSASRPQDRQFILSSKKLLLSDSGFYLCAWSVHLEKLFFGSGTQLSVL.

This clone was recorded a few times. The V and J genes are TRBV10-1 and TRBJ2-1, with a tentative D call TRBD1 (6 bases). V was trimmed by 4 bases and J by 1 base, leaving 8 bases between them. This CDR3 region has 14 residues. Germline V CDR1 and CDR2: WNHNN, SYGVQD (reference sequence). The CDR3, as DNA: TGCGCCAGCAGTGCCGGACAGTCCTACAATGAGCAGTTCTTC. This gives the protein CASSAGQSYNEQFF.

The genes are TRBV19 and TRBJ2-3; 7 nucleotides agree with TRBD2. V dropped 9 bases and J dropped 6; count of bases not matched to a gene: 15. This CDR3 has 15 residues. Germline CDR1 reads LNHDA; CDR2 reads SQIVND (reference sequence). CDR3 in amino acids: CASTRTGGWVDTQYF. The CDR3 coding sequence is TGTGCCAGCACCAGGACCGGGGGGTGGGTGGATACGCAGTATTTT.

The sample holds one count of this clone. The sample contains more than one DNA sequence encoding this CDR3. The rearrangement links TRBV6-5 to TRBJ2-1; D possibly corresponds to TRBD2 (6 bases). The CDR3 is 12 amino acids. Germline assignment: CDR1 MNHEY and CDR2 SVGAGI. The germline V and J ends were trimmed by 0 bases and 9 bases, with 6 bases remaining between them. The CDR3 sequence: CASSYSGGEQFF. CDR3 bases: TGTGCCAGCAGTTACTCGGGAGGTGAGCAGTTCTTC.

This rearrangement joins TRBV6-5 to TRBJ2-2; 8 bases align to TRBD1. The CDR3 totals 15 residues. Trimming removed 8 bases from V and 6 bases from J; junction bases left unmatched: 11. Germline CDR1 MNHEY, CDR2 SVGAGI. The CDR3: CASPRVQGASGELFF. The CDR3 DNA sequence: TGTGCCAGCCCGAGAGTCCAGGGGGCGTCCGGGGAGCTGTTTTTT.

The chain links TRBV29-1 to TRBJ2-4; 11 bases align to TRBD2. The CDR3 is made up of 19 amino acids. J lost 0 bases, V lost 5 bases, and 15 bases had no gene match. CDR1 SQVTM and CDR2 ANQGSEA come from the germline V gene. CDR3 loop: CSVYLPGLAASLAKNIQYF. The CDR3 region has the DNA TGCAGCGTTTACCTCCCGGGACTAGCGGCTTCTCTAGCCAAAAACATTCAGTACTTC. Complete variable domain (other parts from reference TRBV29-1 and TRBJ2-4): SAVISQKPSRDICQRGTSLTIQCQVDSQVTMMFWYRQQPGQSLTLIATANQGSEATYESGFVIDKFPISRPNLTFSTLTVSNMSPEDSSIYLCSVYLPGLAASLAKNIQYFGAGTRLSVL.

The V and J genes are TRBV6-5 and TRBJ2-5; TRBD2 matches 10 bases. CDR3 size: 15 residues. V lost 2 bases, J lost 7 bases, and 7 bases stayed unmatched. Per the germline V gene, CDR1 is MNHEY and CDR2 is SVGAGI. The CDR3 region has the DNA TGTGCCAGCAGTTACCTTAGCGGGGGGTTTGGGACCCAGTACTTC. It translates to CASSYLSGGFGTQYF.

The CDR3 DNA sequence: TGTGCCAGCAGTCCTAACCCATCTAGCAGCAATGAGCAGTTCTTC. This gives the protein CASSPNPSSSNEQFF. V gene TRBV6-5 combines with J gene TRBJ2-1; perhaps TRBD2 as D (5 bases). Germline V gene sequence: CDR1 MNHEY, CDR2 SVGAGI. V was pared by 5 bases and J by 6 bases, with 17 bases between. The CDR3 spans 15 residues.

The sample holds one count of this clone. The CDR3 is CASSLRSARDEQYF. The CDR3 DNA follows: TGTGCCAGCAGTTTACGCTCGGCGAGGGACGAGCAGTACTTC. V is TRBV28 and J is TRBJ2-7; tentative D call: TRBD2 (5 bases). CDR3 size: 14 residues. Per germline, CDR1 MDHEN and CDR2 SYDVKM. V lost 2 bases, J lost 5 bases, and 13 bases lay in between.